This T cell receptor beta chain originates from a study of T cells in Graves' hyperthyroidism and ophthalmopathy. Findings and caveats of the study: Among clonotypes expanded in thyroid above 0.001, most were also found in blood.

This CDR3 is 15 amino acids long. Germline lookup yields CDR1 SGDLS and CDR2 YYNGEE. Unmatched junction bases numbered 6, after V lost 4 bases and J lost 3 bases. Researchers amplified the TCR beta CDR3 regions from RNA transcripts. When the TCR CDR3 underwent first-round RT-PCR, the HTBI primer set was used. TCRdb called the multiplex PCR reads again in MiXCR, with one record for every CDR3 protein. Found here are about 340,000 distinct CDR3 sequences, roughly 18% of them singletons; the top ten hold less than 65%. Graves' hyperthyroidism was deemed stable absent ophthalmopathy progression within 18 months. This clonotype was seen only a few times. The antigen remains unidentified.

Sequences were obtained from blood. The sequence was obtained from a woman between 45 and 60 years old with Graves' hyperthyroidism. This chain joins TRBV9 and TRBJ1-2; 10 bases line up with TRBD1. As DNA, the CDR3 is TGTGCCAGCAGCCCACGGACAGGGGGAGACTATGGCTACACCTTC. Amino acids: CASSPRTGGDYGYTF.